The rows below give T cell receptor beta chains drawn from one sample of a study of Graves' ophthalmopathy and Graves' hyperthyroidism. Each CDR3 protein gets one entry after TCRdb re-called the multiplex PCR reads with MiXCR. The repertoire has about 480,000 distinct CDR3 sequences, around an eighth of them found once; the top ten carry about 9.4%. The specimen sequenced was blood. The source of these receptors is a woman in her 30s with Graves' ophthalmopathy. Both conserved end residues are part of each CDR3. A D gene is named only where the DNA matches it firmly. Clone sizes are given selectively: once, few, many, or a class where the clone is expanded.

V gene: TRBV7-9
J gene: TRBJ2-7
D gene: TRBD2
clone size: many
CDR3 DNA: TGTGCCAGCAGCCCCCGTAGCGGGAAGGGGTCCTACGAGCAGTACTTC
CDR3 protein: CASSPRSGKGSYEQYF

V gene: TRBV19
J gene: TRBJ1-2
D gene: TRBD1
clone size: many
CDR3 DNA: TGTGCCAGTGGGGACAGGAAAAACTATGGCTACACCTTC
CDR3 protein: CASGDRKNYGYTF

V gene: TRBV2
J gene: TRBJ2-7
D gene: NA
clone size: few
CDR3 DNA: TGTGCCAGCAATCTCTGGGACCCGGGGGTCTACGAGCAGTACTTC
CDR3 protein: CASNLWDPGVYEQYF

V gene: TRBV7-2
J gene: TRBJ2-7
D gene: TRBD2
clone size: once
CDR3 DNA: TGTGCCAGCAGCTTAACGGGACTAGCGGGAGCCTACGAGCAGTACTTC
CDR3 protein: CASSLTGLAGAYEQYF

V gene: TRBV11-2
J gene: TRBJ1-1
D gene: TRBD1
clone size: many
CDR3 DNA: TGTGCCAGCAGCCCTACCGGGACAGGGTCTTTTGGGGCTTTCTTT
CDR3 protein: CASSPTGTGSFGAFF

V gene: TRBV6-1
J gene: TRBJ1-5
D gene: NA
clone size: many
CDR3 DNA: TGTGCCAGCTCCCAACTGGGGGGAACGGGGCAGCCCCAGCATTTT
CDR3 protein: CASSQLGGTGQPQHF

V gene: TRBV5-1
J gene: TRBJ2-7
D gene: TRBD2
clone size: many
CDR3 DNA: TGCGCCAGCAGCATTCGGACTAGCGGGGACGAGCAGTACTTC
CDR3 protein: CASSIRTSGDEQYF

V gene: TRBV6-5
J gene: TRBJ1-3
D gene: NA
clone size: many
CDR3 DNA: TGTGCCAGCAGTTACTCGAGGTGGTACTCTGGAAACACCATATATTTT
CDR3 protein: CASSYSRWYSGNTIYF

V gene: TRBV4-1
J gene: TRBJ1-1
D gene: NA
clone size: many
CDR3 DNA: TGCGTACAACGGGGAGGGGCTTTCTTT
CDR3 protein: CVQRGGAFF

V gene: TRBV5-1
J gene: TRBJ2-5
D gene: TRBD1
clone size: NA
CDR3 DNA: TGCGCCAGCAGCTTGAGCCTGACAGGGGGTAAAGAGACCCAGTACTTC
CDR3 protein: CASSLSLTGGKETQYF

V gene: TRBV28
J gene: TRBJ1-5
D gene: NA
clone size: many
CDR3 DNA: TGTGCCAGCAGTGAGCCCGGTCAGCCCCAGCATTTT
CDR3 protein: CASSEPGQPQHF

V gene: TRBV6-5
J gene: TRBJ1-2
D gene: NA
clone size: many
CDR3 DNA: TGTGCCAGCAGTGAGTCGGGTTACTATGGCTACACCTTC
CDR3 protein: CASSESGYYGYTF

V gene: TRBV20-1
J gene: TRBJ2-7
D gene: TRBD2
clone size: NA
CDR3 DNA: TGCAGTGCTAGCCCTAGCGGGAGATTGGGCTACGAGCAGTACTTC
CDR3 protein: CSASPSGRLGYEQYF

V gene: TRBV28
J gene: TRBJ1-5
D gene: NA
clone size: many
CDR3 DNA: TGTGCCAGCAGTCCCTCCCCGGTCTTCAATCAGCCCCAGCATTTT
CDR3 protein: CASSPSPVFNQPQHF

V gene: TRBV12-3/TRBV12-4
J gene: TRBJ1-6
D gene: NA
clone size: many
CDR3 DNA: TGTGCCAGCAGTTTCCTGAAGGGTTCACCCCTCCACTTT
CDR3 protein: CASSFLKGSPLHF

V gene: TRBV29-1
J gene: TRBJ2-3
D gene: NA
clone size: many
CDR3 DNA: TGCAGCGCTGGATTTCCTAGAGGCACAGATACGCAGTATTTT
CDR3 protein: CSAGFPRGTDTQYF

V gene: TRBV28
J gene: TRBJ1-1
D gene: NA
clone size: many
CDR3 DNA: TGTGCCAGCAGTTTCTACCGGGGGAGGACTGAAGCTTTCTTT
CDR3 protein: CASSFYRGRTEAFF

V gene: TRBV20-1
J gene: TRBJ1-6
D gene: NA
clone size: many
CDR3 DNA: TGCAGTGCTAGAGATAGAGGGAGTGAGGCGAGCTCCTATAATTCACCCCTCCACTTT
CDR3 protein: CSARDRGSEASSYNSPLHF

V gene: TRBV20-1
J gene: TRBJ1-5
D gene: TRBD1
clone size: many
CDR3 DNA: TGCAGTGCAACCGGGACAGACAGCAATCAGCCCCAGCATTTT
CDR3 protein: CSATGTDSNQPQHF

V gene: TRBV4-2
J gene: TRBJ1-5
D gene: TRBD1
clone size: many
CDR3 DNA: TGTGCCAGCAGCCAAGTGGGTGGAGGGGGCGGAAGCAATCAGCCCCAGCATTTT
CDR3 protein: CASSQVGGGGGSNQPQHF

V gene: TRBV29-1
J gene: TRBJ2-2
D gene: TRBD1
clone size: NA
CDR3 DNA: TGCAGCGTTGCCACCTGGACAGGGCCGGGCGGGGAGCTGTTTTTT
CDR3 protein: CSVATWTGPGGELFF

V gene: TRBV29-1
J gene: TRBJ2-5
D gene: NA
clone size: many
CDR3 DNA: TGCAGCGTGTTAAAGGTCGTACAAGAGACCCAGTACTTC
CDR3 protein: CSVLKVVQETQYF